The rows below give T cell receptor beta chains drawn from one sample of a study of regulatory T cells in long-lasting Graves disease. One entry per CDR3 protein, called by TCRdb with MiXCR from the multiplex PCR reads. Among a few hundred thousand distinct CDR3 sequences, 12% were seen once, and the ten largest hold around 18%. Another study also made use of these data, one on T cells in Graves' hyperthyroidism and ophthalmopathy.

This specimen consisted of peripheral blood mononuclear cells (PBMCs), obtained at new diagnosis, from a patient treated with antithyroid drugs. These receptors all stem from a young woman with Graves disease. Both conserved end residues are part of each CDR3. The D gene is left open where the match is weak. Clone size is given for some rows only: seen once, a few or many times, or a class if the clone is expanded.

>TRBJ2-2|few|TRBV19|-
CASSIAPSYTGELFF
TGTGCCAGTAGTATTGCTCCCTCATACACCGGGGAGCTGTTTTTT
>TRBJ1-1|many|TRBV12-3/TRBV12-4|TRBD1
CASRRPGQAEAFF
TGTGCCAGCAGGAGGCCGGGACAGGCTGAAGCTTTCTTT
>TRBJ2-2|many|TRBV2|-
CASRKDRNTGELFF
TGTGCCAGCAGGAAGGACAGGAACACCGGGGAGCTGTTTTTT
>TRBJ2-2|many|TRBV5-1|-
CASNRGSDTGELFF
TGCGCCAGCAATAGGGGGAGCGACACCGGGGAGCTGTTTTTT
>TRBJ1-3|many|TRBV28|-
CASTDQLSGNTIYF
TGTGCCAGCACGGATCAGCTCTCTGGAAACACCATATATTTT
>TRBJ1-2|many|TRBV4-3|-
CASSQGGQGTYGYTF
TGCGCCAGCAGCCAGGGGGGCCAGGGTACCTATGGCTACACCTTC
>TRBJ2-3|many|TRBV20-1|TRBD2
CSARDRLREGPGGTQYF
TGCAGTGCTAGAGATCGACTGCGGGAGGGCCCAGGTGGTACGCAGTATTTT
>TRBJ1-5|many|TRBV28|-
CASSLRQVENQPQHF
TGTGCCAGCAGTTTGCGACAGGTGGAAAATCAGCCCCAGCATTTT
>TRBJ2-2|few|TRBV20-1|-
CGAGENTGELFF
TGCGGGGCAGGGGAGAACACCGGGGAGCTGTTTTTT
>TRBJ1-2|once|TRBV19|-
CASSIRRRGGGYTF
TGTGCCAGTAGTATACGACGCAGGGGAGGTGGCTACACCTTC
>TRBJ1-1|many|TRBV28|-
CASSFKARMNTEAFF
TGTGCCAGCAGTTTTAAGGCCAGAATGAACACTGAAGCTTTCTTT
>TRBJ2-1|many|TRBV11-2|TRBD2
CASSGTRLWGLNEQFF
TGTGCCAGCAGTGGGACGCGTCTATGGGGACTAAATGAGCAGTTCTTC
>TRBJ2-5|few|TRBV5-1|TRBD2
CASSLGVFRTRRSETQYF
TGCGCCAGCAGCTTGGGTGTCTTCCGGACTAGAAGGTCAGAGACCCAGTACTTC
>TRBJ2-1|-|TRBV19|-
CASSITDRGGEQFF
TGTGCCAGTAGTATCACCGACCGCGGCGGTGAGCAGTTCTTC
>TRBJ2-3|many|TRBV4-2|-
CASSARLTDTQYF
TGTGCCAGCAGCGCGAGACTAACAGATACGCAGTATTTT
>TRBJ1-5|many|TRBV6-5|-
CASSYSGGSQFLTQHF
TGTGCCAGCAGTTACTCGGGCGGGTCCCAATTCTTGACCCAGCATTTT
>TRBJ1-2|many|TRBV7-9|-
CASSLEVAPNYGYTF
TGTGCCAGCAGCTTAGAAGTGGCTCCTAACTATGGCTACACCTTC
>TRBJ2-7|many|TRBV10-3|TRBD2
CATTTSGTYEQYF
TGTGCCACTACGACTAGCGGGACTTACGAGCAGTACTTC
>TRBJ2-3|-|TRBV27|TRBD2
CASSSRLAGAPDTQYF
TGTGCCAGCAGTTCTAGACTAGCGGGAGCCCCAGATACGCAGTATTTT
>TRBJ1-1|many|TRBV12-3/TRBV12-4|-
CASSSRTLNTEAFF
TGTGCCAGCAGTTCCCGAACGTTGAACACTGAAGCTTTCTTT
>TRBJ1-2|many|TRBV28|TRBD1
CASSLAGTGGYGYTF
TGTGCCAGCAGTTTGGCCGGGACAGGGGGCTATGGCTACACCTTC
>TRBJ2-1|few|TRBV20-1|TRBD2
CSARDTFAGGRDEQFF
TGCAGTGCTAGAGATACGTTTGCGGGAGGGAGGGATGAGCAGTTCTTC
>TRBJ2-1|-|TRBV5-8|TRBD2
CASSPGTSGRILNEQFF
TGTGCCAGCAGCCCTGGGACTAGCGGTAGAATATTGAATGAGCAGTTCTTC
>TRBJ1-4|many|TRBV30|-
CAWEPGLKEKLFF
TGTGCCTGGGAACCGGGGCTTAAAGAAAAACTGTTTTTT
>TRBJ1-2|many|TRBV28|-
CASGETAANYGYTF
TGTGCCAGCGGGGAGACAGCAGCTAACTATGGCTACACCTTC
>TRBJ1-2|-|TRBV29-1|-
CSVDLRTAGGYGYTF
TGCAGCGTTGACCTTCGGACAGCTGGGGGTTATGGCTACACCTTC
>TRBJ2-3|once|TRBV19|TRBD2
CASSLGLAPVQYF
TGTGCCAGTAGCCTGGGACTAGCCCCGGTGCAGTATTTT
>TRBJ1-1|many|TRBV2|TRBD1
CASGDRINTEAFF
TGTGCCAGCGGGGACAGGATAAACACTGAAGCTTTCTTT
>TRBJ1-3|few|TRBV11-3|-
CASSLDGRISGNTIYF
TGTGCCAGCAGCTTAGATGGGCGGATCTCTGGAAACACCATATATTTT
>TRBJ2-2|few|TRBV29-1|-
CSVDEGNTGELFF
TGCAGCGTTGATGAGGGGAACACCGGGGAGCTGTTTTTT
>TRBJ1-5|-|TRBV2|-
CASRESPRGAQHF
TGTGCCAGCAGGGAGTCTCCCCGGGGGGCCCAGCATTTT
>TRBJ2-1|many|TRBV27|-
CASSLKNNHNEQFF
TGTGCCAGCAGTTTAAAGAACAACCACAATGAGCAGTTCTTC
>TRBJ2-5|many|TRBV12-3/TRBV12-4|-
CASSSGDAKETQYF
TGTGCCAGCAGCTCGGGGGACGCTAAAGAGACCCAGTACTTC
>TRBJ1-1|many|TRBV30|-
CAWSKGAGAREAFF
TGTGCCTGGAGTAAAGGGGCCGGGGCGCGCGAAGCTTTCTTT
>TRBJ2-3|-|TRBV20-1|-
CSYLGAADTQYF
TGCAGCTACTTAGGAGCGGCAGATACGCAGTATTTT
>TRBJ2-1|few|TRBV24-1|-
CATSDPGLLLNEQFF
TGTGCCACCAGTGATCCGGGACTCCTCCTCAATGAGCAGTTCTTC
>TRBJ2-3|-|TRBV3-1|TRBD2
CASSLGLAGAYVDTQYF
TGTGCCAGCAGCCTTGGACTAGCGGGAGCTTATGTAGATACGCAGTATTTT
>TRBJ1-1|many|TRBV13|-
CASSSDRFWNTEAFF
TGTGCCAGCAGCTCAGACCGTTTTTGGAACACTGAAGCTTTCTTT
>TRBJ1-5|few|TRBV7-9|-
CASSLISGEVNEPQHF
TGTGCCAGCAGCTTAATTTCGGGAGAAGTAAACGAGCCCCAGCATTTT
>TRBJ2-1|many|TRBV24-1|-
CATSEGGTSYNEQFF
TGTGCCACCAGCGAGGGGGGCACTTCCTACAATGAGCAGTTCTTC
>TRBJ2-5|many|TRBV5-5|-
CASSLEGFQETQYF
TGTGCCAGCAGCTTGGAAGGGTTCCAAGAGACCCAGTACTTC
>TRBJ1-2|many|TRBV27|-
CASSLSAGQLYGYTF
TGTGCCAGCAGTTTATCCGCGGGGCAGCTCTATGGCTACACCTTC
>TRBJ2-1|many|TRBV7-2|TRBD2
CASSSGLAGGRGNEQFF
TGTGCCAGCAGCTCGGGACTAGCGGGAGGCCGGGGGAATGAGCAGTTCTTC
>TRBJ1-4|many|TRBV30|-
CAWGRSLGEKLFF
TGTGCCTGGGGGAGGAGCCTCGGTGAAAAACTGTTTTTT
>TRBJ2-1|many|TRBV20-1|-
CSASGWGAGLEQFF
TGCAGTGCTAGTGGTTGGGGGGCCGGTCTTGAGCAGTTCTTC
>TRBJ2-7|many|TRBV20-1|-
CSARELGLAYEQYF
TGCAGTGCTAGGGAGCTAGGTTTAGCCTACGAGCAGTACTTC
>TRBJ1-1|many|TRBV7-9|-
CASSRDEAFF
TGTGCCAGCAGCCGCGATGAAGCTTTCTTT
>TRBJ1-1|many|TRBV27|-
CASSFQGGVAFF
TGTGCCAGCAGTTTCCAGGGAGGCGTAGCTTTCTTT
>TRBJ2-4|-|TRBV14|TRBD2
CASSQLGPGLAGVAKNIQYF
TGTGCCAGCAGCCAATTAGGACCCGGACTAGCGGGAGTTGCCAAAAACATTCAGTACTTC
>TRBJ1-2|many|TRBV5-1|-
CASRKDGGAGYGYTF
TGCGCCAGCAGAAAGGACGGCGGGGCGGGCTATGGCTACACCTTC